The sequence of this TCR beta chain was determined in a study of blood T cell repertoires in COVID-19. Study-wide context: COVID-19 samples, acute and convalescent, were from the United States, Italy and Spain. PBMCs, B-cell-depleted T cells, or T cells were the source of the cDNA or gDNA that made up the material.

TCRdb's copy holds only in-frame clones and misses some; the assay was immunoSEQ multiplex PCR. The data hold 200,000 to 300,000 clones, with roughly four fifths observed a single time. The CDR3 runs 14 residues. CDR1 is MNHEY and CDR2 is SVGAGI in the germline V gene. V was clipped by 6 bases and J by 0 bases, with 9 bases between them. The source material was peripheral blood. The chain carries TRBV6-5 and TRBJ2-1; tentatively, D is TRBD2 (5 bases). The sequence derives from a man aged 45 to 65 with acute or convalescent COVID-19. CDR3 sequence: CASREAGSYNEQFF. The CDR3, as DNA: TGTGCCAGCAGGGAGGCGGGCTCCTACAATGAGCAGTTCTTC.